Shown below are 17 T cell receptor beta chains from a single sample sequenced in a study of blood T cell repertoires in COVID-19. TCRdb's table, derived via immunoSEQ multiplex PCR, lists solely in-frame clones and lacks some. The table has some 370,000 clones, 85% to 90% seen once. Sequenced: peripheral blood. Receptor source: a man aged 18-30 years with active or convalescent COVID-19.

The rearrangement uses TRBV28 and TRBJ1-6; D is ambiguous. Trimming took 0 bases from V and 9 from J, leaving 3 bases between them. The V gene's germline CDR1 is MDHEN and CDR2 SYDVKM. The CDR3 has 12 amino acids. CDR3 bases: TGTGCCAGCAGTTTATGGAGTTCACCCCTCCACTTT. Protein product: CASSLWSSPLHF. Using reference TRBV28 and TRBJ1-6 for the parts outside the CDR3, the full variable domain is DVKVTQSSRYLVKRTGEKVFLECVQDMDHENMFWYRQDPGLGLRLIYFSYDVKMKEKGDIPEGYSVSREKKERFSLILESASTNQTSMYLCASSLWSSPLHFGNGTRLTVT.

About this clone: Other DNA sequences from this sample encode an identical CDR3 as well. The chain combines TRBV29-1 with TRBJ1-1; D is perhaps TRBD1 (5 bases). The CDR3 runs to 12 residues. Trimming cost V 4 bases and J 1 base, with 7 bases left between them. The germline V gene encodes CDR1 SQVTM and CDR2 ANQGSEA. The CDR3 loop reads CSVARGNTEAFF. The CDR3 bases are TGCAGCGTTGCAAGGGGGAACACTGAAGCTTTCTTT. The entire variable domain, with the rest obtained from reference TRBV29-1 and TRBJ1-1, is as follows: SAVISQKPSRDICQRGTSLTIQCQVDSQVTMMFWYRQQPGQSLTLIATANQGSEATYESGFVIDKFPISRPNLTFSTLTVSNMSPEDSSIYLCSVARGNTEAFFGQGTRLTVV.

CDR3 region: CSVERDREENGEFF. DNA for the CDR3: TGCAGCGTTGAAAGAGATCGGGAGGAGAACGGGGAGTTCTTC. The chain joins TRBV29-1 to TRBJ2-1, with 7 positions matching TRBD2. CDR3 length equals 14 residues. Per the germline V gene, CDR1 is SQVTM and CDR2 is ANQGSEA. The J segment lost 14 bases and the V segment lost 2 bases, leaving 15 bases of the junction unmatched.

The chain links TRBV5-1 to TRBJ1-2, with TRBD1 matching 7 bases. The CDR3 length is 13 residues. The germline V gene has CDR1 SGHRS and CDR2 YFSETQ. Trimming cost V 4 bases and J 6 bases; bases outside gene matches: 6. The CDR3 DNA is TGCGCCAGCAGCCGAAACCAGGGGGATGGCTACACCTTC. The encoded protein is CASSRNQGDGYTF.

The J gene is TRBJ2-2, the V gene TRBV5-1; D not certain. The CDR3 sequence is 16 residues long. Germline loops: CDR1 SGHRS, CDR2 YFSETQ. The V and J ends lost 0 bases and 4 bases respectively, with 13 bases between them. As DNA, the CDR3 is TGCGCCAGCAGCTTGGGTCCCTACTCGGGCACCGGGGAGCTGTTTTTT. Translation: CASSLGPYSGTGELFF.

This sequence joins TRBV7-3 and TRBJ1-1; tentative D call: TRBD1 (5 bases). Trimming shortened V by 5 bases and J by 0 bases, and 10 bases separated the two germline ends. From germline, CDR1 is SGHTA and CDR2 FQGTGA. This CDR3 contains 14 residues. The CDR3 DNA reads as TGTGCCAGCAGCCGCGGGGGTTTGAACACTGAAGCTTTCTTT. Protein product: CASSRGGLNTEAFF.

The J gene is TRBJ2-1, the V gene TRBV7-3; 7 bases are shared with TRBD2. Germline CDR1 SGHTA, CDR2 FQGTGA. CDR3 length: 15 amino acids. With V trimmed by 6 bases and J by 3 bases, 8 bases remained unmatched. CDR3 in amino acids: CASSLLPGGYNEQFF. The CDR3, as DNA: TGTGCCAGCAGTTTACTCCCGGGGGGCTACAATGAGCAGTTCTTC. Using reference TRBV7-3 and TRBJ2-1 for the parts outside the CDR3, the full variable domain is GAGVSQTPSNKVTEKGKYVELRCDPISGHTALYWYRQSLGQGPEFLIYFQGTGAADDSGLPNDRFFAVRPEGSVSTLKIQRTERGDSAVYLCASSLLPGGYNEQFFGPGTRLTVL.

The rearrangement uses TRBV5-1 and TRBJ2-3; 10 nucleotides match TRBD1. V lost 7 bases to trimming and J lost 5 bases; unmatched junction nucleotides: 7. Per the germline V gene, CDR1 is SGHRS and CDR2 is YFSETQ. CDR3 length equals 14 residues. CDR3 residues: CASRLGTGEDTQYF. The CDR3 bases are TGCGCCAGCCGCCTAGGGACAGGGGAAGATACGCAGTATTTT.

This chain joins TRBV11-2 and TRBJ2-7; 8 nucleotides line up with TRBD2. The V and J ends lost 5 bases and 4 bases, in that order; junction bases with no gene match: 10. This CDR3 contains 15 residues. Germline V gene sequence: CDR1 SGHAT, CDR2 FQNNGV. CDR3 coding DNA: TGTGCCAGCAGCCCAAACAGCGGGAGTGGATACGAGCAGTACTTC. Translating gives CASSPNSGSGYEQYF.

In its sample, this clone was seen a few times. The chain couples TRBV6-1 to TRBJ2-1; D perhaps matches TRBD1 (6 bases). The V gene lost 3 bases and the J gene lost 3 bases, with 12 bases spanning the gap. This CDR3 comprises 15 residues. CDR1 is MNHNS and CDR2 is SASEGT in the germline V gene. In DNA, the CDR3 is TGTGCCAGCAGTGAGGTCGTAGGGGGCTACAATGAGCAGTTCTTC. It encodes CASSEVVGGYNEQFF.

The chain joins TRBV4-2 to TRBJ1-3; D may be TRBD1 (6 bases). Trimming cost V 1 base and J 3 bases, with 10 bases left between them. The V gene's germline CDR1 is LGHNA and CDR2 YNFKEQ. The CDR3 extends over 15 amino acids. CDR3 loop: CASSQGTGYGNTIYF. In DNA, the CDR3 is TGTGCCAGCAGCCAAGGAACAGGGTATGGAAACACCATATATTTT.

This CDR3 is CASSEEGQYNSPLHF. CDR3 coding DNA: TGTGCCAGCAGTGAAGAGGGACAGTACAATTCACCCCTCCACTTT. The V gene is TRBV2, the J gene TRBJ1-6; 7 positions agree with TRBD1. This CDR3 spans 15 amino acids. Germline CDR1 SNHLY, CDR2 FYNNEI. V lost 1 base, J lost 7 bases, and 4 bases stayed unmatched.

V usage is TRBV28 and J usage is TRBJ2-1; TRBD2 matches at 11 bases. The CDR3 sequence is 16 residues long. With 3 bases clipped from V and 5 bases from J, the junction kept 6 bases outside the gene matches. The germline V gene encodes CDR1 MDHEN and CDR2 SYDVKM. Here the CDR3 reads CASSLVAGGRDNEQFF. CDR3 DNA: TGTGCCAGCAGTTTGGTAGCGGGGGGGCGCGACAATGAGCAGTTCTTC.

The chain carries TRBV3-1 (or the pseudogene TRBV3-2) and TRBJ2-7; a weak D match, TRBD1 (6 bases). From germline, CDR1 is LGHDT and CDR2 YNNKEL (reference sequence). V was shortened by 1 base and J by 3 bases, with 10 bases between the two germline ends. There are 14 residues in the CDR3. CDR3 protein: CASSQAGQSYEQYF. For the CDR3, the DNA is TGTGCCAGCAGCCAAGCTGGACAGAGCTACGAGCAGTACTTC.

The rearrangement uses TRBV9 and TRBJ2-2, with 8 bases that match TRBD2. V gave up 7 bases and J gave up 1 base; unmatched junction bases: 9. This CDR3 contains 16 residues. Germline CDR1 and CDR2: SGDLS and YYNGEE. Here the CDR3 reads CASRKRGRVNTGELFF. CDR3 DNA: TGTGCCAGCCGGAAGCGGGGGAGGGTGAACACCGGGGAGCTGTTTTTT. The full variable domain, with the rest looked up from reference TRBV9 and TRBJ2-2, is DSGVTQTPKHLITATGQRVTLRCSPRSGDLSVYWYQQSLDQGLQFLIQYYNGEERAKGNILERFSAQQFPDLHSELNLSSLELGDSALYFCASRKRGRVNTGELFFGEGSRLTVL.

The CDR3 sequence is CASSHGTGFDGYTF. For the CDR3, the DNA is TGCGCCAGCAGCCACGGGACAGGCTTCGATGGCTACACCTTC. V and J are TRBV4-1 and TRBJ1-2, with TRBD1 identical over 8 bases. Germline loops: CDR1 MGHRA, CDR2 YSYEKL. With 3 bases clipped from V and 6 bases from J, the junction kept 6 bases outside the gene matches. The CDR3 has 14 residues.

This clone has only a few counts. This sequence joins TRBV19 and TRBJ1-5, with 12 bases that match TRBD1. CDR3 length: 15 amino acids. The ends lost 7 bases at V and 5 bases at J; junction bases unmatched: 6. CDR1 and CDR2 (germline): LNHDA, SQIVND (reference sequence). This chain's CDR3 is CASNPGQGAYQPQHF. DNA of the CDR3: TGTGCCAGTAACCCGGGACAGGGGGCTTATCAGCCCCAGCATTTT.